What follows are 8 T cell receptor beta chains derived from one specimen sequenced in a study of T cell changes during pregnancy in multiple sclerosis. The repertoire was sequenced with immunoSEQ multiplex PCR; TCRdb's copy has only in-frame clones and lacks some. Of around 100,000 clones listed, around 91% are singletons. The material sequenced was peripheral blood, taken after pregnancy. The receptors here all came from a female donor with multiple sclerosis, enrolled in a pregnancy study.

The rearrangement links TRBV11-1 to TRBJ2-1, with TRBD1 matching over 7 bases. The CDR3 contains 14 residues. Germline V gene data show CDR1 as SGHAT and CDR2 as FQDESV (reference sequence). The junction had 7 bases not matched to a gene; V was cut back by 7 bases and J by 4 bases. CDR3 in DNA: TGTGCCAGCAAGACGAGCAGGGGGTACAATGAGCAGTTCTTC. This gives the protein CASKTSRGYNEQFF.

J is TRBJ1-4 and V is TRBV5-4; TRBD1 might be the D (5 bases). Trimming removed 2 bases at V and 12 bases at J, with 17 bases between. The CDR3 is 14 amino acids. The V gene's germline CDR1 is SGHNT and CDR2 YYREEE (reference sequence). CDR3 sequence reads: CASSLRAGGEELFF. The CDR3 DNA reads TGTGCCAGCAGCTTACGGGCGGGAGGGGAGGAACTGTTTTTT.

This chain joins TRBV10-3 and TRBJ2-5, with D perhaps TRBD1 (5 bases). CDR3 length: 14 residues. The V end lost 4 bases, the J end lost 0 bases, and 9 bases lay between the germline ends. Per the germline V gene, CDR1 is ENHRY and CDR2 is SYGVKD. The CDR3 region has the DNA TGTGCCATCAGTGGTGCAGGGAACCAAGAGACCCAGTACTTC. Its protein product is CAISGAGNQETQYF.

The chain carries TRBV19 and TRBJ2-7, with 9 bases aligning to TRBD2. This CDR3 spans 15 amino acids. V was pared by 6 bases and J by 4 bases, with 10 bases of the junction left unmatched. The germline V gene encodes CDR1 LNHDA and CDR2 SQIVND (reference sequence). CDR3 nucleotides: TGTGCCAGTAGCCTTACGCGGGAGGGCCGGTACGAGCAGTACTTC. This encodes CASSLTREGRYEQYF.

J is TRBJ2-7 and V is TRBV27, with D maybe TRBD1 (5 bases). V was shortened by 3 bases and J by 1 base, with 10 bases between the two germline ends. This CDR3 contains 14 residues. The germline gives CDR1 MNHEY, CDR2 SMNVEV (reference sequence). The CDR3 loop is CASSLGRASYEQYF. The CDR3 nucleotides read TGTGCCAGCAGTTTGGGCAGGGCGTCCTACGAGCAGTACTTC.

V and J are TRBV5-5 and TRBJ2-1; the D is unclear. The CDR3 extends over 15 amino acids. Per the germline V gene, CDR1 is SGHKS and CDR2 is YYEKEE (reference sequence). The V gene lost 0 bases and the J gene lost 2 bases, with 9 bases spanning the gap. DNA of the CDR3: TGTGCCAGCAGCTTGGTGGCGGTAGCCTACAATGAGCAGTTCTTC. Residues: CASSLVAVAYNEQFF. The entire variable domain, with the rest obtained from reference TRBV5-5 and TRBJ2-1, is as follows: DAGVTQSPTHLIKTRGQQVTLRCSPISGHKSVSWYQQVLGQGPQFIFQYYEKEERGRGNFPDRFSARQFPNYSSELNVNALLLGDSALYLCASSLVAVAYNEQFFGPGTRLTVL.

The gene calls are TRBV5-5 and TRBJ1-1; TRBD1 matches 12 bases. Germline CDR1 is SGHKS and CDR2 is YYEKEE (reference sequence). Trimming removed 1 base from V and 5 bases from J; junction bases left unmatched: 12. CDR3 size: 18 residues. The CDR3 bases are TGTGCCAGCAGCTTGAGGGGGACAGGGGGCATCGTGTGGACTGAAGCTTTCTTT. As protein: CASSLRGTGGIVWTEAFF.

The V call is TRBV9, the J call TRBJ1-1; D is unclear. Germline-derived CDR1 and CDR2 are SGDLS and YYNGEE. The ends were cut back, 3 bases at V and 4 bases at J, with 13 bases in the middle. The CDR3 runs 14 residues. Here the CDR3 reads CASSARWTGTEAFF. The DNA for the CDR3 is TGTGCCAGCAGCGCCAGGTGGACTGGCACTGAAGCTTTCTTT.